The 26 T cell receptor beta chains given below trace back to one sample, sequenced in a study of T cells after yellow fever vaccination. A single record per CDR3 protein comes from TCRdb applying MiXCR to the 5' RACE reads. The sample consists of roughly 330,000 distinct CDR3 sequences, approximately 4% of them appearing once. Material: PBMCs, obtained 5 days after the yellow fever booster vaccination. The receptors come from a man between 18 and 29 years old who received the YFV17D yellow fever vaccine.

There are a few counts of this clonotype. The chain is built from TRBV6-5 and TRBJ2-7; 8 bases are shared with TRBD1. This CDR3 has 15 residues. Per germline, CDR1 MNHEY and CDR2 SVGAGI. J gave up 2 bases and V 0 bases, and 3 bases lay outside the gene matches. The CDR3: CASSYSGQAAYEQYF. DNA of the CDR3: TGTGCCAGCAGTTACTCGGGACAGGCTGCCTACGAGCAGTACTTC.

At least ten counts were recorded for this clonotype. V gene TRBV3-2 combines with J gene TRBJ2-2; no check of the table's D call, TRBD1, against the DNA was made. TRBV3-2 is shown as a pseudogene. The CDR3 length is 14 residues. The CDR3 DNA follows: TGTGCCAGCAGCCCAGGGACTCCCCGGGCGGAGCTGTTTTTT. Encoded protein: CASSPGTPRAELFF.

This rearrangement joins TRBV6-2 or TRBV6-3 to TRBJ1-1; D is ambiguous. This CDR3 has 14 residues. CDR1 and CDR2 (germline): MNHEY, SVGEGT. The ends were cut back, 1 base at V and 1 base at J, with 7 bases in the middle. CDR3 coding DNA: TGTGCCAGCAGTTACTTGCCCAAGAACACTGAAGCTTTCTTT. This sequence encodes CASSYLPKNTEAFF.

This clonotype showed up just a few times. J is TRBJ2-3 and V is TRBV5-1; TRBD2 matches at 12 bases. V shed 2 bases and J 6 bases; nucleotides not matched to a gene: 7. Germline loops: CDR1 SGHRS, CDR2 YFSETQ. The CDR3 has 16 residues. The CDR3 spells CASSFGLAGSGDTQYF. The CDR3 DNA reads TGCGCCAGCAGCTTTGGACTAGCGGGGTCCGGGGATACGCAGTATTTT.

The J gene is TRBJ1-2, the V gene TRBV6-5; TRBD1 is a possible D gene (6 bases). The V gene's germline CDR1 is MNHEY and CDR2 SVGAGI. This CDR3 is 16 amino acids long. Trimming stripped 0 bases from V and 5 bases from J, with 16 bases between. The CDR3 nucleotides read TGTGCCAGCAGTTACTCGATGTTGGGACAACGTTATGGCTACACCTTC. It encodes CASSYSMLGQRYGYTF.

This clonotype was seen a handful of times. The rearrangement uses TRBV6-5 and TRBJ1-3; D is perhaps TRBD1 (5 bases). This CDR3 spans 17 amino acids. Germline CDR1 reads MNHEY; CDR2 reads SVGAGI. The ends were cut back, 0 bases at V and 4 bases at J, with 16 bases in the middle. The CDR3: CASSYSLGATAGNTIYF. The CDR3 region has the DNA TGTGCCAGCAGTTACTCACTCGGGGCGACAGCCGGAAACACCATATATTTT.

This clonotype came up a few times. This chain uses TRBV9 with TRBJ1-1; D may be TRBD1 (5 bases). Trimming pared 0 bases from V and 2 bases from J, leaving 8 bases between. The CDR3 has 14 amino acids. Germline V gene lookup returns CDR1 SGDLS and CDR2 YYNGEE. The CDR3 loop is CASSVAGGNTEAFF. In nucleotides, the CDR3 is TGTGCCAGCAGCGTAGCGGGGGGTAACACTGAAGCTTTCTTT. Together with reference TRBV9 and TRBJ1-1, the CDR3 gives the full variable domain: DSGVTQTPKHLITATGQRVTLRCSPRSGDLSVYWYQQSLDQGLQFLIQYYNGEERAKGNILERFSAQQFPDLHSELNLSSLELGDSALYFCASSVAGGNTEAFFGQGTRLTVV.

This clonotype was seen at least ten times. The chain carries TRBV4-2 and TRBJ2-5, with 9 bases that match TRBD2. The CDR3 sequence is 16 residues long. V was pared by 0 bases and J by 6 bases, with 8 bases of the junction left unmatched. The germline gives CDR1 LGHNA, CDR2 YNFKEQ. The CDR3 loop reads CASSQEGAGGPQTQYF. The CDR3 DNA reads as TGTGCCAGCAGCCAAGAGGGTGCGGGGGGGCCTCAGACCCAGTACTTC.

In its sample, this clonotype was seen a few times. The V and J genes are TRBV6-1 and TRBJ1-4; tentative D call: TRBD1 (5 bases). CDR1 is MNHNS, CDR2 SASEGT, per germline. Trimming took 6 bases from V and 12 from J, leaving 20 bases between them. The CDR3 has 14 amino acids. CDR3 sequence: CASRTEPRDGELFF. The CDR3 DNA sequence: TGTGCCAGCAGGACCGAACCCCGGGACGGGGAACTGTTTTTT.

The chain couples TRBV7-9 to TRBJ2-7; 7 positions match TRBD1. This CDR3 spans 18 amino acids. Germline V gene sequence: CDR1 SEHNR, CDR2 FQNEAQ (reference sequence). The ends lost 2 bases at V and 6 bases at J; junction bases unmatched: 19. The CDR3 loop reads CASSLSGYHRGPRGEQYF. As DNA, the CDR3 is TGTGCCAGCAGCTTATCCGGATACCACAGGGGCCCCAGGGGCGAGCAGTACTTC.

This clonotype was observed at least ten times. The chain has TRBV20-1 and TRBJ2-7; 7 bases are shared with TRBD1. Looked up from germline, CDR1 is DFQATT and CDR2 is SNEGSKA (reference sequence). The junction had 10 bases not matched to a gene; V was cut back by 1 base and J by 1 base. This CDR3 spans 16 amino acids. The CDR3 DNA reads TGCAGTGCTAGAGCCGGACAGGTCCTGACTTCCTACGAGCAGTACTTC. It encodes CSARAGQVLTSYEQYF.

This clonotype was counted a few times. This chain joins TRBV2 and TRBJ2-7; the D gene is possibly TRBD2 (6 bases). V lost 4 bases and J lost 10, with 17 bases in between. The germline CDR1 and CDR2 sequences are SNHLY and FYNNEI. The length of the CDR3 is 13 residues. This CDR3 is CASSGGAGYRQYV. CDR3 DNA sequence: TGTGCCAGCAGTGGGGGTGCGGGGTATCGCCAGTACGTC.

A few counts support this clonotype. The genes are TRBV20-1 and TRBJ2-1, with a possible D match to TRBD2 (8 bases). CDR1 and CDR2 (germline): DFQATT, SNEGSKA (reference sequence). The CDR3 loop spans 14 amino acids. V lost 5 bases to trimming and J lost 7 bases, with 18 bases between them. This CDR3 reads CSAPGGTSMNEQFF. The CDR3 DNA sequence: TGCAGTGCTCCAGGGGGGACTAGTATGAATGAGCAGTTCTTC.

Only a few counts were recorded for this clonotype. This CDR3 is CASSQGQADEQFF. As DNA, the CDR3 is TGTGCCAGCAGCCAGGGACAGGCCGATGAGCAGTTCTTC. The chain combines TRBV4-2 with TRBJ2-1; the match to TRBD1 covers 8 bases. This CDR3 comprises 13 residues. CDR1 LGHNA and CDR2 YNFKEQ come from the germline V gene. J was trimmed by 8 bases and V by 3 bases; bases with no gene match: 3.

V and J are TRBV9 and TRBJ1-1, with D possibly matching TRBD1 (5 bases). The CDR3 contains 14 residues. The ends were cut back, 2 bases at V and 6 bases at J, with 14 bases in the middle. Germline-derived CDR1 and CDR2 are SGDLS and YYNGEE. DNA for the CDR3: TGTGCCAGCAGCGTGGCCCAGGGAGGGCCTGAAGCTTTCTTT. Protein sequence: CASSVAQGGPEAFF.

This clonotype was recorded a few times. The chain joins TRBV12-3 or TRBV12-4 to TRBJ1-5; D is ambiguous. The CDR3 loop spans 13 amino acids. The V and J ends lost 5 bases and 4 bases respectively, with 9 bases between them. CDR3 in amino acids: CASSHGLNQPQHF. The CDR3 DNA is TGTGCCAGCAGTCACGGACTGAATCAGCCCCAGCATTTT.

V is TRBV7-3 and J is TRBJ2-5, with TRBD2 matching 11 bases. The CDR3 has 18 amino acids. Germline V gene lookup returns CDR1 SGHTA and CDR2 FQGTGA. V lost 1 base and J lost 3; bases outside the gene matches: 10. DNA for the CDR3: TGTGCCAGCAGCTTAAAAGGGAGACTAGCGGGATACGAAGAGACCCAGTACTTC. Translation gives CASSLKGRLAGYEETQYF.

V and J are TRBV7-9 and TRBJ2-1, with D unresolved. There are 13 residues in the CDR3. The germline V gene has CDR1 SEHNR and CDR2 FQNEAQ (reference sequence). The V gene lost 4 bases and the J gene lost 8 bases, with 12 bases spanning the gap. CDR3 sequence (DNA): TGTGCCAGCAGCTCCCCCTGGGGTCATGAGCAGTTCTTC. Amino acid sequence: CASSSPWGHEQFF.

Many counts were recorded for this clonotype. The chain carries TRBV7-8 and TRBJ2-7; TRBD1 is a possible D gene (6 bases). V lost 6 bases and J lost 2, with 8 bases in between. CDR3 size: 12 residues. Germline CDR1 SGHVS, CDR2 FQNEAQ. Here the CDR3 DNA reads TGTGCCAGCAGTAGGACAGCCTACGAGCAGTACTTC. This gives the protein CASSRTAYEQYF.

V is TRBV6-5 and J is TRBJ1-1, with TRBD1 matching over 7 bases. CDR1 and CDR2 (germline): MNHEY, SVGAGI. CDR3 length equals 14 residues. The V gene end was trimmed by 4 bases and the J gene end by 5 bases; junction bases not matched to a gene: 7. The CDR3 loop is CASSFRGEWTEAFF. CDR3 nucleotides: TGTGCCAGCAGTTTCAGGGGGGAATGGACTGAAGCTTTCTTT.

This chain joins TRBV19 and TRBJ1-2; 8 bases align to TRBD1. V was pared by 7 bases and J by 2 bases, with 12 bases of the junction left unmatched. CDR3 length: 16 residues. CDR1 and CDR2 (germline): LNHDA, SQIVND (reference sequence). In DNA form, the CDR3 reads TGTGCCAGTACCCTTCGTCAGACAGGGGCGAACTATGGCTACACCTTC. This sequence encodes CASTLRQTGANYGYTF.

This clonotype was observed a handful of times. This chain connects TRBV27 to TRBJ1-2; D is undetermined. Germline loops: CDR1 MNHEY, CDR2 SMNVEV (reference sequence). Trimming removed 5 bases from V and 5 bases from J, with 18 bases in between. The CDR3 extends over 15 amino acids. CDR3 coding DNA: TGTGCCAGCAGTCACCGTTTAGGGAGCAGATATGGCTACACCTTC. Its translation: CASSHRLGSRYGYTF.

The table lists this clonotype with many counts. This chain links TRBV7-6 with TRBJ2-1; TRBD2 matches at 10 bases. Germline loops: CDR1 SGHVS, CDR2 FNYEAQ. The CDR3 contains 17 residues. Trimming cost V 5 bases and J 5 bases; bases outside gene matches: 12. The CDR3 nucleotides read TGTGCCAGCAGCCGATCTCCGACTAGCGGGCGGAACAATGAGCAGTTCTTC. It is translated as CASSRSPTSGRNNEQFF.

The sample holds a few counts of this clonotype. The V and J genes are TRBV7-9 and TRBJ2-1; D not resolved. This CDR3 is built from 15 residues. Trimming left V 0 bases short and J 4 bases short, with 10 bases between. Looked up from germline, CDR1 is SEHNR and CDR2 is FQNEAQ (reference sequence). CDR3 residues: CASSLAVELYNEQFF. CDR3 DNA: TGTGCCAGCAGCTTAGCCGTTGAGCTATACAATGAGCAGTTCTTC.

This clonotype has just a few counts. J is TRBJ2-1 and V is TRBV13, with D hard to call. V lost 5 bases, J lost 6 bases, and 14 bases lay in between. The CDR3 is 14 amino acids. The germline V gene encodes CDR1 PRHDT and CDR2 FYEKMQ (reference sequence). CDR3 in DNA: TGTGCCAGCAGCACGGAGCGATTCCCCAATGAGCAGTTCTTC. The encoded protein is CASSTERFPNEQFF.

In this sample, this clonotype turned up a few times. The gene calls are TRBV4-2 and TRBJ2-1, with TRBD2 matching over 9 bases. V was clipped by 3 bases and J by 6 bases; unmatched bases: 6. Germline CDR1 and CDR2: LGHNA and YNFKEQ. This CDR3 region has 15 residues. CDR3 residues: CASSHSLAGFNEQFF. The CDR3 nucleotides are TGTGCCAGCAGCCATTCGCTAGCGGGATTCAATGAGCAGTTCTTC.